One and the same sample provided the 18 T cell receptor beta chains below, sequenced in a study of T cell changes during pregnancy in multiple sclerosis. Repertoires were generated with immunoSEQ multiplex PCR, while TCRdb's copy carries only in-frame clones and drops some. The data show 80,000 to 100,000 clones, approximately 92% seen once. The source material was peripheral blood, sampled in the first trimester of pregnancy. The source of these receptors is a female donor with multiple sclerosis, enrolled in a pregnancy study.

V and J are TRBV5-6 and TRBJ2-5; D not certain. With 4 bases removed from V and 1 base from J, the gap between germline ends came to 14 bases. The CDR3 has 15 residues. Germline V gene data show CDR1 as SGHDT and CDR2 as YYEEEE. CDR3 in DNA: TGTGCCAGCAGCCGGGTCCTCCCCCGCCAAGAGACCCAGTACTTC. Translating it yields CASSRVLPRQETQYF.

The rearrangement uses TRBV5-6 and TRBJ1-1; D gene unclear. Germline V gene lookup returns CDR1 SGHDT and CDR2 YYEEEE. V was shortened by 0 bases and J by 1 base, with 7 bases between the two germline ends. The CDR3 loop spans 14 amino acids. The CDR3 here is CASSLGQKNTEAFF. In nucleotides, the CDR3 is TGTGCCAGCAGCTTGGGGCAGAAGAACACTGAAGCTTTCTTT.

This clone came up once. V is TRBV7-2 and J is TRBJ2-1, with TRBD1 matching 7 bases. V dropped 6 bases and J dropped 3; count of bases not matched to a gene: 5. Germline CDR1 reads SGHTA; CDR2 reads FQGNSA. The CDR3 loop spans 14 amino acids. The CDR3: CASSSTGYYNEQFF. The DNA for the CDR3 is TGTGCCAGCAGTTCGACAGGGTACTACAATGAGCAGTTCTTC.

The chain carries TRBV5-1 and TRBJ2-1; TRBD2 might be the D (7 bases). CDR1 is SGHRS and CDR2 is YFSETQ in the germline V gene. V was trimmed by 1 base and J by 0 bases, leaving 26 bases between them. The length of the CDR3 is 21 residues. CDR3 region: CASSLLTGTTGLTRSYNEQFF. The DNA for the CDR3 is TGCGCCAGCAGCTTGCTAACGGGGACAACGGGACTAACCCGCTCCTACAATGAGCAGTTCTTC.

V is TRBV14 and J is TRBJ2-5; a weak D match, TRBD2 (6 bases). The V end lost 4 bases, the J end lost 1 base, and 10 bases lay between the germline ends. Germline-derived CDR1 and CDR2 are SGHDN and FVKESK. This CDR3 has 14 residues. CDR3 sequence (DNA): TGTGCCAGCAGCCTCCTGGGACTCCAAGAGACCCAGTACTTC. Its protein is CASSLLGLQETQYF.

This rearrangement joins TRBV11-2 to TRBJ1-2; TRBD1 aligns across 7 bases. Losses at the gene ends were 4 bases for V and 1 base for J; bases not matched to a gene: 0. The germline V gene has CDR1 SGHAT and CDR2 FQNNGV. The CDR3 contains 13 residues. The CDR3 bases are TGTGCCAGCAGCTCAGGGGGTAACTATGGCTACACCTTC. Its protein is CASSSGGNYGYTF.

This clone was recorded once. This chain uses TRBV30 with TRBJ2-7; D unclear. Germline values: CDR1 GTSNPN, CDR2 SVGIG (reference sequence). V was cut by 2 bases and J by 0 bases, with 8 bases left in between. CDR3 length: 13 residues. CDR3 sequence reads: CAWSSLSSYEQYF. CDR3 in DNA: TGTGCCTGGAGTTCCCTTAGCTCCTACGAGCAGTACTTC.

The chain links TRBV5-4 to TRBJ2-7; D possibly corresponds to TRBD2 (7 bases). The CDR3 spans 15 residues. V was shortened by 0 bases and J by 4 bases, with 14 bases between the two germline ends. Germline V gene data show CDR1 as SGHNT and CDR2 as YYREEE (reference sequence). This CDR3 is CASSLGSGGFYEQYF. The CDR3 DNA is TGTGCCAGCAGCTTGGGGTCGGGGGGCTTTTACGAGCAGTACTTC.

V gene TRBV5-6 combines with J gene TRBJ1-3; D not certain. The CDR3 is 13 residues long. Germline-derived CDR1 and CDR2 are SGHDT and YYEEEE. Trimming pared 5 bases from V and 4 bases from J, leaving 10 bases between. In DNA form, the CDR3 reads TGTGCCAGCAGTCTCCGGTTGGGAAACACCATATATTTT. Residues: CASSLRLGNTIYF.

Concerning this clone: Compared with germline, one end of the junction differs, possibly owing to a read error. The V gene is TRBV2, the J gene TRBJ2-7, with D possibly being TRBD2 (6 bases). The CDR3 is made up of 10 amino acids. CDR1 is SNHLY, CDR2 FYNNEI, per germline. The CDR3 is CASKGLLKNF. As DNA, the CDR3 is TGTGCCAGCAAGGGACTTCTCAAGAACTTC. Full variable domain (outside the CDR3, taken from reference TRBV2 and TRBJ2-7): EPEVTQTPSHQVTQMGQEVILRCVPISNHLYFYWYRQILGQKVEFLVSFYNNEISEKSEIFDDQFSVERPDGSNFTLKIRSTKLEDSAMYFCASKGLLKNFGPGTRLTVT.

The chain employs TRBV9 and TRBJ2-7; no firm D call. The CDR3 has 14 residues. V was clipped by 2 bases and J by 2 bases, with 11 bases between them. CDR1 and CDR2 from the germline V gene are SGDLS and YYNGEE. CDR3 nucleotide sequence: TGTGCCAGCAGCGTCGATTTTAGCCCCTACGAGCAGTACTTC. Protein: CASSVDFSPYEQYF. The full variable domain, rest sourced from reference TRBV9 and TRBJ2-7, is DSGVTQTPKHLITATGQRVTLRCSPRSGDLSVYWYQQSLDQGLQFLIQYYNGEERAKGNILERFSAQQFPDLHSELNLSSLELGDSALYFCASSVDFSPYEQYFGPGTRLTVT.

The V call is TRBV10-3, the J call TRBJ2-3; D remains ambiguous. V was clipped by 2 bases and J by 2 bases, with 8 bases between them. Germline CDR1 and CDR2: ENHRY and SYGVKD. The CDR3 totals 14 residues. CDR3 coding DNA: TGTGCCATCAGTGAGGGCAGATACACAGATACGCAGTATTTT. It is translated as CAISEGRYTDTQYF.

CDR3 sequence reads: CAISVSGTGVFDEQYF. CDR3 coding DNA: TGTGCCATCAGTGTGTCCGGGACAGGGGTGTTCGACGAGCAGTACTTC. V is TRBV10-3 and J is TRBJ2-7, with 10 bases aligning to TRBD1. Germline lookup yields CDR1 ENHRY and CDR2 SYGVKD. The CDR3 spans 16 residues. V lost 4 bases, J lost 5 bases, and 11 bases stayed unmatched.

The J gene is TRBJ2-5, the V gene TRBV19; TRBD1 agrees at 8 bases. V lost 7 bases, J lost 5 bases, and 12 bases stayed unmatched. Germline assignment: CDR1 LNHDA and CDR2 SQIVND (reference sequence). The CDR3 extends over 15 amino acids. The chain's CDR3 is CASTSRTGIWETQYF. DNA for the CDR3: TGTGCCAGTACATCGCGGACAGGGATATGGGAGACCCAGTACTTC.

The rearrangement uses TRBV28 and TRBJ1-3, with 9 positions matching TRBD1. The V gene's germline CDR1 is MDHEN and CDR2 SYDVKM. The CDR3 has 17 residues. After removal of 5 bases from V and 3 bases from J, the junction contained 11 bases not matched to a gene. The CDR3 DNA reads TGTGCCAGCAGTACCTCGACAGGGGGGATATTTGGAAACACCATATATTTT. Its protein is CASSTSTGGIFGNTIYF.

The chain is built from TRBV7-8 and TRBJ2-1, with D unclear. The germline V and J ends were trimmed by 2 bases and 5 bases, with 13 bases remaining between them. Germline-derived CDR1 and CDR2 are SGHVS and FQNEAQ. The CDR3 extends over 15 amino acids. This CDR3 is CASSLKLKADNEQFF. For the CDR3, the DNA is TGTGCCAGCAGCTTAAAACTAAAAGCTGACAATGAGCAGTTCTTC.

This rearrangement joins TRBV18 to TRBJ2-3; a weak D match, TRBD1 (5 bases). V lost 5 bases and J 4 bases, leaving 22 bases between the germline ends. The CDR3 is made up of 17 amino acids. The germline V gene encodes CDR1 KGHSH and CDR2 LQKENI. Here the CDR3 reads CASSTRQSEFRADTQYF. CDR3 DNA sequence: TGTGCCAGCTCAACGAGACAGTCCGAGTTTAGGGCAGATACGCAGTATTTT.

The chain joins TRBV11-3 to TRBJ1-5, with a possible D match to TRBD1 (5 bases). The CDR3 totals 13 residues. CDR1 and CDR2 from the germline V gene are SGHNT and YENEEA. Trimming stripped 2 bases from V and 6 bases from J, with 8 bases between. The DNA for the CDR3 is TGTGCCAGCAGCTTAAAGGGGATTCAGCCCCAGCATTTT. It specifies CASSLKGIQPQHF.